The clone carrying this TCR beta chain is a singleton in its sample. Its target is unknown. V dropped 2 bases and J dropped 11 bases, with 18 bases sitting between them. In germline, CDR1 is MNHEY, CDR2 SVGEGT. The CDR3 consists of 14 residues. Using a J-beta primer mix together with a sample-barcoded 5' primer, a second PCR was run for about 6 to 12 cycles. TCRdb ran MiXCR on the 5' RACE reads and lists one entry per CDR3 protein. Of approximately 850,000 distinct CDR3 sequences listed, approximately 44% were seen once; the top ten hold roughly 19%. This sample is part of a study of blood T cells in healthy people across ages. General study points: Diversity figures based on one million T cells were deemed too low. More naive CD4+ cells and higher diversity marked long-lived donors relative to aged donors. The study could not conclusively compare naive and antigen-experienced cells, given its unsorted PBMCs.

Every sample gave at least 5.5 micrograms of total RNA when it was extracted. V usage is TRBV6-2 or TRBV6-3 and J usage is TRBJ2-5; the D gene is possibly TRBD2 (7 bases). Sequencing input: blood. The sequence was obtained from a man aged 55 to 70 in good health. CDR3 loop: CASSYGGAYDEQYF. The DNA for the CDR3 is TGTGCCAGCAGTTACGGGGGGGCGTACGATGAGCAGTACTTC.